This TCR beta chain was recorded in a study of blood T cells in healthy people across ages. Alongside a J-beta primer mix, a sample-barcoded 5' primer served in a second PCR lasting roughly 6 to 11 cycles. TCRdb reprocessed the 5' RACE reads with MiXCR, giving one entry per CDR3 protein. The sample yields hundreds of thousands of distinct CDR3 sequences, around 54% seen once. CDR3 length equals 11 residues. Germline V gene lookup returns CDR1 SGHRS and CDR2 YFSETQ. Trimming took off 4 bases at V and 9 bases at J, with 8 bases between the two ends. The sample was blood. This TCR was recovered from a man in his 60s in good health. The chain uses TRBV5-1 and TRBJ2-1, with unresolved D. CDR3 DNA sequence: TGCGCCAGCAGCCAAGACACTGAGCAGTTCTTC. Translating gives CASSQDTEQFF.